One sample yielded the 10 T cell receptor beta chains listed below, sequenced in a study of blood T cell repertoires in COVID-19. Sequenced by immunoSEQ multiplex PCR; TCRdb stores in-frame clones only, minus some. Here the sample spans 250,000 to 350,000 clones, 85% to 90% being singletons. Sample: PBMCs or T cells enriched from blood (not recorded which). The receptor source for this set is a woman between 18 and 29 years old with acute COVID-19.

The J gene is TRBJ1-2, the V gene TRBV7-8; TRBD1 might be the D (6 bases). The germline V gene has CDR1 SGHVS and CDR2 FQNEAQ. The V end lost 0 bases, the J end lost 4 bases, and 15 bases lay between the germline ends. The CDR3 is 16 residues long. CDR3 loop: CASSLAWGGQSYGYTF. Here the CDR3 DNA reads TGTGCCAGCAGCTTAGCGTGGGGGGGGCAAAGCTATGGCTACACCTTC.

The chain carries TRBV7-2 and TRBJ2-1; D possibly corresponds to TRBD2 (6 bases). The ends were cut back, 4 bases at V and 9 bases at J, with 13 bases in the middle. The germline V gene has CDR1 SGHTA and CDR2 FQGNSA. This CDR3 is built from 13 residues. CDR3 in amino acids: CASSYEAGFEQFF. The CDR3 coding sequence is TGTGCCAGCAGCTACGAGGCGGGGTTTGAGCAGTTCTTC.

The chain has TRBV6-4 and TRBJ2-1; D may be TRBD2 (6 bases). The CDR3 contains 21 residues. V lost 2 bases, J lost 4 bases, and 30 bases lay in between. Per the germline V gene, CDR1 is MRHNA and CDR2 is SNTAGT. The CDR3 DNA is TGTGCCAGCAGTGACCCCTTGGAGGGGCCTCGATCCAGCTCCATGTACAATGAGCAGTTCTTC. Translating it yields CASSDPLEGPRSSSMYNEQFF.

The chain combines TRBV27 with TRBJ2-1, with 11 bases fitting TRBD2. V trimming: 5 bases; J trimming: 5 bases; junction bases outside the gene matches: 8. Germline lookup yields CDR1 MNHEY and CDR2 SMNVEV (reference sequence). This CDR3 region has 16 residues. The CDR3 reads CASSQLLAGEHNEQFF. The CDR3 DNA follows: TGTGCCAGCAGTCAACTACTAGCGGGGGAACACAATGAGCAGTTCTTC.

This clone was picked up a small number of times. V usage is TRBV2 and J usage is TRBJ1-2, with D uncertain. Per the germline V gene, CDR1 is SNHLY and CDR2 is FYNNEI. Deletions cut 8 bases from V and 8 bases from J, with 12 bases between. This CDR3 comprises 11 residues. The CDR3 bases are TGTGCCAGCGTCGGCAGCAGGGGCTACACCTTC. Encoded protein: CASVGSRGYTF.

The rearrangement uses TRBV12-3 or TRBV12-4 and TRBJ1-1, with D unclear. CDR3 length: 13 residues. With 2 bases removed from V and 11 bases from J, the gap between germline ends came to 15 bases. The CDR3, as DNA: TGTGCCAGCAGTTTAAGGGTCTATCCGGGGGCTTTCTTT. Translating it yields CASSLRVYPGAFF.

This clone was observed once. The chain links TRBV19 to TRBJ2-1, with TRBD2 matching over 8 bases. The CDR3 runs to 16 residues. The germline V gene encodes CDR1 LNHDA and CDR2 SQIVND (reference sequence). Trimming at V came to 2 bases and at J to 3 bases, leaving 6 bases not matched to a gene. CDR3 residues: CASSIRAGGVYNEQFF. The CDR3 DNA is TGTGCCAGTAGTATAAGGGCGGGAGGTGTCTACAATGAGCAGTTCTTC.

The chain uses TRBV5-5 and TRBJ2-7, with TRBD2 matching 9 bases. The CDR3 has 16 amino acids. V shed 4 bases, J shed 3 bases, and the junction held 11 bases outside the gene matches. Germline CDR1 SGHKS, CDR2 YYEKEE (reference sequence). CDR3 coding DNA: TGTGCCAGCAGCAGATGGTGGACTAGCGCAATCTACGAGCAGTACTTC. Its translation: CASSRWWTSAIYEQYF. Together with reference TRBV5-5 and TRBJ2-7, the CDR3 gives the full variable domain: DAGVTQSPTHLIKTRGQQVTLRCSPISGHKSVSWYQQVLGQGPQFIFQYYEKEERGRGNFPDRFSARQFPNYSSELNVNALLLGDSALYLCASSRWWTSAIYEQYFGPGTRLTVT.

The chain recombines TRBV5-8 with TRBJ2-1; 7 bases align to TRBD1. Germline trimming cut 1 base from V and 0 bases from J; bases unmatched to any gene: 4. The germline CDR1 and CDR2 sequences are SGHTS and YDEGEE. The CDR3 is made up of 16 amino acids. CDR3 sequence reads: CASSLPPGGSYNEQFF. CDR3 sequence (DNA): TGTGCCAGCAGCTTGCCCCCAGGGGGCTCCTACAATGAGCAGTTCTTC. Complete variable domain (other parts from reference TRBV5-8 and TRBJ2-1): EAGVTQSPTHLIKTRGQQATLRCSPISGHTSVYWYQQALGLGLQFLLWYDEGEERNRGNFPPRFSGRQFPNYSSELNVNALELEDSALYLCASSLPPGGSYNEQFFGPGTRLTVL.

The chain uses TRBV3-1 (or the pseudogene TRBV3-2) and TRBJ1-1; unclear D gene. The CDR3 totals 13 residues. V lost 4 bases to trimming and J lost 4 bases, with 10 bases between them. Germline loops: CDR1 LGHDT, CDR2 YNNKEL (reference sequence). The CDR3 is CASSRMEGTEAFF. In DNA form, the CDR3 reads TGTGCCAGCAGCCGAATGGAGGGCACTGAAGCTTTCTTT.